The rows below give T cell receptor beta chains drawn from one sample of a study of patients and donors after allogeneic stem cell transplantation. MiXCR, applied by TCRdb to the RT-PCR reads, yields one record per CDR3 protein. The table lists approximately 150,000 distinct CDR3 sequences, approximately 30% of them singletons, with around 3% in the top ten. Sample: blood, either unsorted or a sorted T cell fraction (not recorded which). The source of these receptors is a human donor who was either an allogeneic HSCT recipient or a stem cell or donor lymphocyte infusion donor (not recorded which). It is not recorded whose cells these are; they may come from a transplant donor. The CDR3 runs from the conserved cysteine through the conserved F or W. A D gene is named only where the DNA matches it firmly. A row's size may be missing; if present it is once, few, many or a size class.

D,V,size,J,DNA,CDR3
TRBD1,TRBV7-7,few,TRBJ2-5,TGTGCTAGCAGCTTTACAGGGGGCGAGACCCAGTACTTC,CASSFTGGETQYF
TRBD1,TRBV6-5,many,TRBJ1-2,TGTGCCAGCAGTTACATCGCCGGGACAGCCTATGGCTACACCTTC,CASSYIAGTAYGYTF
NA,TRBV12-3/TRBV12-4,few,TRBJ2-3,TGTGCCAGCAGCCCAGGCTACACAGATACGCAGTATTTT,CASSPGYTDTQYF
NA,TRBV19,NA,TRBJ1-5,TGTGCCAGTACTCCGGCCCGAACAGAGCATCAGCCCCAGCATTTT,CASTPARTEHQPQHF
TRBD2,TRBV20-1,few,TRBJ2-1,TGCAGTGCTAGTGAACTAGCGGGAGGGCACAATGAGCAGTTCTTC,CSASELAGGHNEQFF
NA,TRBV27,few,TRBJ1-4,TGTGCCAGCAGTCCAACCCTTCTGGGGTGGGGTGAAAAACTGTTTTTT,CASSPTLLGWGEKLFF
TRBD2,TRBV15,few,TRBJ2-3,TGTGCCACCAGCGACCGTACTAGCGGGTACACAGATACGCAGTATTTT,CATSDRTSGYTDTQYF
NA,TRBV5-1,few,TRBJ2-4,TGCGCCAGCAGCTCCGGGCGGCGGGGCTCCTCAATAAACATTCAGTACTTC,CASSSGRRGSSINIQYF
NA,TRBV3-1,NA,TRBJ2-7,TGTGCCAGCAGCCAAGAGGGCACCTACGAGCAGTACTTC,CASSQEGTYEQYF
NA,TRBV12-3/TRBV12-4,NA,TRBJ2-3,TGTGCCAGCAGGCGCGGCCTAGACACAGATACGCAGTATTTT,CASRRGLDTDTQYF
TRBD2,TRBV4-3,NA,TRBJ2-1,TGCGCCAGCAGCCAAGAGGGACTAGCAGGCAATGAGCAGTTCTTC,CASSQEGLAGNEQFF
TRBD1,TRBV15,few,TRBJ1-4,TGTGCCACCAGCAGAGCCGGACAGGGGAATAAGGAAAAACTGTTTTTT,CATSRAGQGNKEKLFF
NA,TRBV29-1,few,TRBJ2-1,TGCAGCGTTGTCTCAGCCCAAGGGTACAATGAGCAGTTCTTC,CSVVSAQGYNEQFF
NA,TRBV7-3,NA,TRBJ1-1,TGTGCCAGCAGCCTGACACAGAACACTGAAGCTTTCTTT,CASSLTQNTEAFF
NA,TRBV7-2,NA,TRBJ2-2,TGTGCCAGCAGCCCTCAGATGGGCCCCACCGGGGAGCTGTTTTTT,CASSPQMGPTGELFF
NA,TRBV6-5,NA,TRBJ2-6,TGTGCCAGCAGAAAAAACAGGGATGGGGCCAACGTCCTGACTTTC,CASRKNRDGANVLTF
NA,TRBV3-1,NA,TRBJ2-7,TGTGCCAGCAGCCTCTGGGGAGCGGCGTCCTACGAGCAGTACTTC,CASSLWGAASYEQYF
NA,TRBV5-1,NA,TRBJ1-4,TGCGCCAGCAGCTTGGAGGGGGATGAAAAACTGTTTTTT,CASSLEGDEKLFF
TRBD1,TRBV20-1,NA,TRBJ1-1,TGCAGTGCTAGAGATACCGGGACAGGCGACACTGAAGCTTTCTTT,CSARDTGTGDTEAFF
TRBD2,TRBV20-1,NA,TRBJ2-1,TGCAGTGCTTCGCGGGGACTAGCGACCTACAATGAGCAGTTCTTC,CSASRGLATYNEQFF
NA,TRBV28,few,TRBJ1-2,TGTGCCAGCAGTCCCCCGAGAGGGGATGGCTACACCTTC,CASSPPRGDGYTF
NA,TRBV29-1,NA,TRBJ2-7,TGCAGCGTTGCCGGAACATTGACCTACGAGCAGTACTTC,CSVAGTLTYEQYF
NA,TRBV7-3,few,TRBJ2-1,TGTGCCAGCAGCCACGATGTAAGCAATGAGCAGTTCTTC,CASSHDVSNEQFF